This TCR beta chain was documented in a study of cytomegalovirus exposure and HLA in healthy donors. The CDR3 covers 14 residues. Between the trimmed V and J ends, which lost 9 bases and 1 base, there was a span of 14 bases. In germline, CDR1 is SGHNT, CDR2 YYREEE (reference sequence). Amplification used 60 Vbeta primers and 13 Jbeta primers. Assay used: immunoSEQ multiplex PCR; TCRdb lists only in-frame clones, some missing. The table shows about 120,000 clones, with about four fifths occurring only once. As for this clone: Antigen: not known.

The study's findings and limits: In an earlier analysis, productive rearrangement rates for most beta V segments clustered near 87% or 30%. There were 150 to 200 TCR beta chains listed as cytomegalovirus-associated. Upon later analysis, TCR association rates were observed to vary by HLA locus, being highest for DRB1 and lowest for HLA-C. Later analysis identified a missense DCLRE1C variant that was linked to TCR beta V- and J-gene trimming.

The V and J genes are TRBV5-4 and TRBJ1-5; possibly TRBD1 for D (6 bases). This clonotype was obtained from a female donor in good health and CMV-seropositive. The sample taken for sequencing was PBMCs. As DNA, the CDR3 is TGTGCCATTGCAGGGGAGCGAAGCAATCAGCCCCAGCATTTT. Translated: CAIAGERSNQPQHF.